These 14 T cell receptor beta chains originate from one sample sequenced in a study of blood T cell repertoires in COVID-19. The repertoire was sequenced with immunoSEQ multiplex PCR; TCRdb's copy has only in-frame clones and lacks some. Found here are 90,000 to 100,000 clones, roughly nine tenths of them singletons; the top ten hold about 9.3%. The sequenced sample consisted of peripheral blood. The receptors originated from a man aged 45 to 65 with acute or convalescent COVID-19.

This sequence joins TRBV14 and TRBJ1-5; the D gene is possibly TRBD1 (6 bases). The V gene lost 4 bases and the J gene lost 7 bases, with 14 bases spanning the gap. The germline V gene has CDR1 SGHDN and CDR2 FVKESK. The CDR3 has 14 amino acids. The CDR3 protein is CASSLQGMGQPQHF. CDR3 DNA: TGTGCCAGCAGCCTACAGGGAATGGGGCAGCCCCAGCATTTT.

V and J are TRBV5-6 and TRBJ2-7; D not certain. With 4 bases removed from V and 4 bases from J, the gap between germline ends came to 9 bases. Germline CDR1 reads SGHDT; CDR2 reads YYEEEE. The CDR3 length is 12 residues. The DNA of the CDR3 is TGTGCCAGCAGCCAGGCGCAATACGAGCAGTACTTC. Its translation: CASSQAQYEQYF.

The chain recombines TRBV6-1 with TRBJ2-5; 9 bases map to TRBD2. Trimming removed 1 base from V and 5 bases from J; junction bases left unmatched: 8. This CDR3 comprises 16 residues. The germline gives CDR1 MNHNS, CDR2 SASEGT. The CDR3 reads CASSEVPGTSGETQYF. The CDR3 DNA follows: TGTGCCAGCAGTGAAGTCCCCGGAACTAGCGGGGAGACCCAGTACTTC.

This chain uses TRBV5-1 with TRBJ1-6, with 7 bases identical to TRBD1. Trimming removed 3 bases from V and 4 bases from J; junction bases left unmatched: 1. The CDR3 totals 14 residues. The germline V gene encodes CDR1 SGHRS and CDR2 YFSETQ. The CDR3: CASSSGQYNSPLHF. The CDR3 nucleotides are TGCGCCAGCAGCTCGGGACAGTATAATTCACCCCTCCACTTT. The full variable domain, completed using reference TRBV5-1 and TRBJ1-6, is KAGVTQTPRYLIKTRGQQVTLSCSPISGHRSVSWYQQTPGQGLQFLFEYFSETQRNKGNFPGRFSGRQFSNSRSEMNVSTLELGDSALYLCASSSGQYNSPLHFGNGTRLTVT.

CDR3 amino acids: CASSQDRLAGGDPIHNEQFF. For the CDR3, the DNA is TGTGCCAGCAGCCAAGATCGGCTAGCGGGGGGGGATCCTATACACAATGAGCAGTTCTTC. The rearrangement joins TRBV3-1 (or the pseudogene TRBV3-2) to TRBJ2-1; 12 bases align to TRBD2. In germline, CDR1 is LGHDT, CDR2 YNNKEL (reference sequence). J was trimmed by 5 bases and V by 0 bases; bases with no gene match: 14. The length of the CDR3 is 20 residues.

This sequence joins TRBV19 and TRBJ1-5; 12 nucleotides line up with TRBD1. Trimming at V came to 4 bases and at J to 5 bases, leaving 6 bases not matched to a gene. This CDR3 has 16 residues. CDR1 is LNHDA and CDR2 is SQIVND in the germline V gene (reference sequence). The CDR3 nucleotides read TGTGCCAGTAGTAACGCCGGGACAGGGGGCGATCAGCCCCAGCATTTT. Protein: CASSNAGTGGDQPQHF.

J is TRBJ2-5 and V is TRBV5-6, with 9 nucleotides matching TRBD2. This CDR3 region has 16 residues. After removal of 2 bases from V and 4 bases from J, the junction contained 9 bases not matched to a gene. The V gene's germline CDR1 is SGHDT and CDR2 YYEEEE. The CDR3 DNA is TGTGCCAGCAGCTTCCGGTCTAGCGGGACGGGAGAGACCCAGTACTTC. This gives the protein CASSFRSSGTGETQYF.

The V gene is TRBV5-6, the J gene TRBJ1-6, with TRBD1 matching 7 bases. The germline gives CDR1 SGHDT, CDR2 YYEEEE. This CDR3 comprises 19 residues. V lost 3 bases and J lost 0; bases outside the gene matches: 12. CDR3 DNA: TGTGCCAGCAGCTCGGAGCTAGGGACAGCGAACTCCTATAATTCACCCCTCCACTTT. Its translation: CASSSELGTANSYNSPLHF.

In its sample, this clone was seen a few times. The rearrangement links TRBV15 to TRBJ2-7; 8 bases are a match to TRBD2. This CDR3 comprises 13 residues. Germline V lookup: CDR1 LNHNV, CDR2 YYDKDF (reference sequence). V dropped 4 bases and J dropped 7; count of bases not matched to a gene: 6. The CDR3 protein is CATSTTGGPEQYF. The CDR3 region has the DNA TGTGCCACCAGCACAACGGGAGGGCCAGAGCAGTACTTC. The full variable domain, its missing parts supplied by reference TRBV15 and TRBJ2-7, is DAMVIQNPRYQVTQFGKPVTLSCSQTLNHNVMYWYQQKSSQAPKLLFHYYDKDFNNEADTPDNFQSRRPNTSFCFLDIRSPGLGDTAMYLCATSTTGGPEQYFGPGTRLTVT.

The V gene is TRBV6-5, the J gene TRBJ1-2, with 8 bases identical to TRBD1. The CDR3 sequence is 13 residues long. Trimming took 9 bases from V and 6 from J; bases not matched to a gene: 9. CDR1 is MNHEY and CDR2 is SVGAGI in the germline V gene. CDR3 protein: CASKTGVGNGYTF. The CDR3 nucleotides read TGTGCCAGTAAGACAGGGGTGGGGAATGGCTACACCTTC.

This chain joins TRBV2 and TRBJ1-4; D unclear. The V and J ends lost 4 bases and 0 bases respectively, with 9 bases between them. CDR1 and CDR2 (germline): SNHLY, FYNNEI. The CDR3 runs to 15 residues. This chain's CDR3 is CASSGVGATNEKLFF. CDR3 in DNA: TGTGCCAGCAGTGGGGTCGGGGCAACTAATGAAAAACTGTTTTTT. The full variable domain, with the rest looked up from reference TRBV2 and TRBJ1-4, is EPEVTQTPSHQVTQMGQEVILRCVPISNHLYFYWYRQILGQKVEFLVSFYNNEISEKSEIFDDQFSVERPDGSNFTLKIRSTKLEDSAMYFCASSGVGATNEKLFFGSGTQLSVL.

The chain couples TRBV12-3 or TRBV12-4 to TRBJ1-1, with unresolved D. Trimming shortened V by 3 bases and J by 1 base, and 6 bases separated the two germline ends. The CDR3 consists of 13 residues. The CDR3 sequence: CASSFGPNTEAFF. DNA of the CDR3: TGTGCCAGCAGTTTTGGGCCGAACACTGAAGCTTTCTTT.

This chain joins TRBV7-9 and TRBJ2-2, with 7 nucleotides matching TRBD1. Germline V gives CDR1 SEHNR, CDR2 FQNEAQ (reference sequence). V shed 2 bases and J 4 bases; nucleotides not matched to a gene: 10. This CDR3 is built from 17 residues. As DNA, the CDR3 is TGTGCCAGCAGCTTAAACCGGGACAGTCGAGTCACCGGGGAGCTGTTTTTT. Translating gives CASSLNRDSRVTGELFF.

This chain uses TRBV19 with TRBJ2-7; 7 bases fit TRBD2. CDR1 and CDR2 from the germline V gene are LNHDA and SQIVND (reference sequence). J was trimmed by 2 bases and V by 1 base; bases with no gene match: 5. The CDR3 loop spans 15 amino acids. For the CDR3, the DNA is TGTGCCAGTAGTATAGGAGGGAGCGGGGCCTACGAGCAGTACTTC. It codes for CASSIGGSGAYEQYF.